This T cell receptor beta chain was recovered during a study of T cell changes during pregnancy in multiple sclerosis. Produced via immunoSEQ multiplex PCR; TCRdb's table is partial and in-frame only. This sample yields tens of thousands of clones, of which about nine tenths are seen a single time; around 1.7% belongs to the top ten. The TCR sequence derives from a female donor in good health, enrolled as a control in a pregnancy study. The source material was peripheral blood, sampled after pregnancy.

In DNA, the CDR3 is TGTGCCAGCAGAGTGGGACAGCAACGGAACTATGGCTACACCTTC. Its protein product is CASRVGQQRNYGYTF. The chain joins TRBV2 to TRBJ1-2, with TRBD1 matching over 7 bases. The CDR3 has 15 amino acids. Germline CDR1 SNHLY, CDR2 FYNNEI. Trimming took 6 bases from V and 2 from J; bases not matched to a gene: 9. Full variable domain (outside the CDR3, taken from reference TRBV2 and TRBJ1-2): EPEVTQTPSHQVTQMGQEVILRCVPISNHLYFYWYRQILGQKVEFLVSFYNNEISEKSEIFDDQFSVERPDGSNFTLKIRSTKLEDSAMYFCASRVGQQRNYGYTFGSGTRLTVV.